This T cell receptor beta chain was captured in a study of shared clonotypes between healthy human individuals. Looking at the study overall: Used for every donor were three CD4 naive, three CD4 memory, two CD8 naive and one CD8 memory plate.

Whole-study results and caveats: Relative to their counterparts shared across all four donors, non-shared clonotypes exhibited diminished generation probabilities.

CDR1 and CDR2 (germline): LNHDA, SQIVND (reference sequence). V was trimmed by 6 bases and J by 8 bases, leaving 12 bases between them. This CDR3 spans 12 amino acids. On this clone itself: Its specificity is not known.

Profiled with immunoSEQ multiplex PCR; TCRdb holds only in-frame clones, not every one. Here the sample spans approximately 1.5 million clones, 95% to 99% being singletons. Only Caucasian adults living in Nashville, Tennessee served as donors. The chain is built from TRBV19 and TRBJ2-3; no reliable D call. Sequencing input: naive CD4+ T cells sorted from blood. Subset given: CD45RA+ positively selected. The TCR sequence derives from a young man in good health. The CDR3 is CASSLDSTTQYF. CDR3 DNA sequence: TGTGCCAGTAGCCTAGACTCGACTACGCAGTATTTT.